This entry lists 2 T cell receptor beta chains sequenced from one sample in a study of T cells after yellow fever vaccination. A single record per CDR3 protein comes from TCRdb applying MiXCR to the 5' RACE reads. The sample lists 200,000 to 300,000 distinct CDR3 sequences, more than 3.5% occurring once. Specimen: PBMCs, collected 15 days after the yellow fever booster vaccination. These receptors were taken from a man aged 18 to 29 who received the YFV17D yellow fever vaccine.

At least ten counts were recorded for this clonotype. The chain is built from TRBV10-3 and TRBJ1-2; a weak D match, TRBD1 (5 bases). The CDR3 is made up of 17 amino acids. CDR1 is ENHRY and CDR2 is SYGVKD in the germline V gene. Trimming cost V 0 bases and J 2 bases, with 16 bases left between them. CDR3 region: CAISESLPGRFNYGYTF. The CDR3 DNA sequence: TGTGCCATCAGTGAGTCGCTCCCAGGGCGATTCAACTATGGCTACACCTTC.

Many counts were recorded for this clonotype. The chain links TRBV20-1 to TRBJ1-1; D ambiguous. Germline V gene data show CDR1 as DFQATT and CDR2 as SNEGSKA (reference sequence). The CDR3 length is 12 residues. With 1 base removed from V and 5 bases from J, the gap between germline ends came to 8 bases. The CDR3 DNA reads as TGCAGTGCTAGAGCCCCAACAACTGAAGCTTTCTTT. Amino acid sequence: CSARAPTTEAFF.